This T cell receptor beta chain was documented in a study of CXCR3 chemokines and chemotherapy response in bladder cancer. The sample holds many counts of this clonotype. TCRdb recomputed calls from the PCR reads with MiXCR, one row per CDR3 protein. The data show about 3,500 distinct CDR3 sequences, about 24% seen once. The CDR3 spans 18 residues. The germline V gene encodes CDR1 SGHAT and CDR2 FQNNGV. The V end was cut by 6 bases, the J end by 4 bases, with 24 bases between. The sample was taken from a patient whose treatment included neoadjuvant chemotherapy. This chain joins TRBV11-2 and TRBJ2-2; D might be TRBD2 (6 bases). This receptor was taken from a human donor with bladder cancer that did not respond to neoadjuvant chemotherapy. CDR3 DNA: TGTGCCAGCAGAAGCTTAACCGGGCAGCGGAGGGGCACCGGGGAGCTGTTTTTT. Translating gives CASRSLTGQRRGTGELFF.